The 6 T cell receptor beta chains presented below share a single source sample, sequenced in a study of T cell responses to AZD1222 COVID-19 vaccine. Generated by immunoSEQ multiplex PCR, the TCRdb table keeps only in-frame clones and is missing some. The table has about 95,000 clones, around nine tenths seen once; the top ten hold around 3.5%. The starting material was peripheral blood, obtained on day 0 of AZD1222 vaccination. The source of these receptors is an adult in good health.

The chain joins TRBV18 to TRBJ1-1; D may be TRBD1 (5 bases). CDR1 KGHSH and CDR2 LQKENI come from the germline V gene. Trimming pared 3 bases from V and 8 bases from J, leaving 16 bases between. The CDR3 covers 14 residues. The CDR3 loop reads CASSPLLGAAEAFF. DNA for the CDR3: TGTGCCAGCTCACCCTTACTAGGGGCAGCGGAAGCTTTCTTT.

The V call is TRBV28, the J call TRBJ1-4; possible D gene TRBD1, 5 bases. The CDR3 extends over 17 amino acids. Trimming took 3 bases from V and 5 from J, leaving 19 bases between them. The germline V gene encodes CDR1 MDHEN and CDR2 SYDVKM. This CDR3 reads CASSFLGTGPKNEKLFF. CDR3 nucleotides: TGTGCCAGCAGTTTTTTGGGGACGGGACCGAAGAATGAAAAACTGTTTTTT.

The V call is TRBV4-2, the J call TRBJ1-2; D is uncertain. The CDR3 spans 12 residues. CDR1 is LGHNA, CDR2 YNFKEQ, per germline. Trimming removed 2 bases at V and 7 bases at J, with 8 bases between. CDR3 sequence reads: CASSQTPLGYTF. CDR3 nucleotide sequence: TGTGCCAGCAGCCAAACTCCACTTGGCTACACCTTC.

This chain connects TRBV28 to TRBJ1-3, with no clear D. The CDR3 has 16 amino acids. V lost 2 bases and J lost 0, with 11 bases in between. CDR1 MDHEN and CDR2 SYDVKM come from the germline V gene. This chain's CDR3 is CASSLPAVFSGNTIYF. In DNA form, the CDR3 reads TGTGCCAGCAGTTTACCCGCCGTCTTCTCTGGAAACACCATATATTTT.

This clone was seen only once. The chain has TRBV5-1 and TRBJ1-2; 10 positions match TRBD1. V lost 2 bases and J lost 5; bases outside the gene matches: 12. Germline loops: CDR1 SGHRS, CDR2 YFSETQ. The CDR3 is 17 residues long. CDR3 loop: CASSFGTGDRSGYGYTF. The CDR3 nucleotides read TGCGCCAGCAGCTTTGGGACAGGGGATCGTAGTGGGTATGGCTACACCTTC.

This clone was seen more than once but under ten times. At the DNA level, this CDR3 is encoded by other sequences in the same sample as well. This chain connects TRBV25-1 to TRBJ2-3; D ambiguous. Between the trimmed V and J ends, which lost 1 base and 2 bases, there was a span of 7 bases. Germline values: CDR1 MGHDK, CDR2 SYGVNS. There are 14 residues in the CDR3. The CDR3 spells CASSEFSLTDTQYF. CDR3 bases: TGTGCCAGCAGTGAATTTTCCCTCACAGATACGCAGTATTTT.